The 8 T cell receptor beta chains reported below all come from one sample, sequenced in a study of post-analysis software for immune sequencing data. The antigens for these receptors are not known. The study, taken as a whole, reports: When patients were compared with controls, a handful of TRBV segments were more frequent, TRBV5-6, TRBV5-1 and TRBV20-1 among them.

TCR beta libraries were prepared from cDNA with unique molecular identifiers. TCRdb called the PCR reads again in MiXCR, with one record for every CDR3 protein. The sample yields some 500,000 distinct CDR3 sequences, nearly 45% seen once. The sample comprised blood. The receptors shown here come from a girl under 18 with multiple sclerosis.

This clonotype was seen a few times. The chain uses TRBV28 and TRBJ2-4, with 7 bases aligning to TRBD1. The CDR3 contains 14 residues. The V and J ends lost 7 bases and 13 bases, in that order; junction bases with no gene match: 16. Germline assignment: CDR1 MDHEN and CDR2 SYDVKM. CDR3 region: CASTTPTGALEQYF. In DNA, the CDR3 is TGTGCCAGCACCACACCCACAGGGGCCCTGGAGCAGTACTTC.

The gene calls are TRBV12-3 or TRBV12-4 and TRBJ1-2; D ambiguous. V dropped 3 bases and J dropped 7 bases, with 18 bases sitting between them. The CDR3 is 15 amino acids. The CDR3 is CASSFSWDLQSGYTF. CDR3 coding DNA: TGTGCCAGCAGTTTTTCCTGGGATCTCCAATCTGGCTACACCTTC.

This clonotype was picked up a small number of times. This sequence joins TRBV10-3 and TRBJ1-2; D is unresolved. Between the trimmed V and J ends, which lost 7 bases and 2 bases, there was a span of 11 bases. This CDR3 is 13 amino acids long. Germline lookup yields CDR1 ENHRY and CDR2 SYGVKD. CDR3 sequence reads: CAINLGRNYGYTF. The CDR3, as DNA: TGTGCCATCAATTTAGGGAGGAACTATGGCTACACCTTC.

This chain joins TRBV20-1 and TRBJ1-2; 8 bases agree with TRBD1. With V trimmed by 6 bases and J by 1 base, 4 bases remained unmatched. The germline V gene has CDR1 DFQATT and CDR2 SNEGSKA (reference sequence). The CDR3 is 13 amino acids. The CDR3 reads CSALGQVNYGYTF. CDR3 bases: TGCAGTGCGCTGGGACAGGTTAACTATGGCTACACCTTC.

This clonotype has more than one count but fewer than ten. The rearrangement joins TRBV4-2 to TRBJ2-1, with 8 nucleotides matching TRBD2. The CDR3 covers 16 residues. CDR1 and CDR2 (germline): LGHNA, YNFKEQ. Losses at the gene ends were 3 bases for V and 4 bases for J; bases not matched to a gene: 8. The CDR3 spells CASSQRRAGVYNEQFF. The CDR3 DNA is TGTGCCAGCAGCCAGCGGCGAGCGGGAGTTTACAATGAGCAGTTCTTC.

The rearrangement uses TRBV5-5 and TRBJ2-1, with TRBD1 identical over 7 bases. The V gene end was trimmed by 4 bases and the J gene end by 9 bases; junction bases not matched to a gene: 13. CDR3 size: 15 residues. Germline V gene sequence: CDR1 SGHKS, CDR2 YYEKEE (reference sequence). CDR3 amino acids: CASSHVPSSGGEQFF. DNA for the CDR3: TGTGCCAGCAGCCATGTCCCATCATCAGGGGGTGAGCAGTTCTTC.

The J gene is TRBJ2-1, the V gene TRBV7-2, with 8 nucleotides matching TRBD2. V lost 1 base and J lost 9; bases outside the gene matches: 8. The CDR3 is 15 amino acids. CDR1 and CDR2 from the germline V gene are SGHTA and FQGNSA. The CDR3 DNA is TGTGCCAGCAGCTTAGAGGGACTAGTGGGTGCTGAGCAGTTCTTC. It encodes CASSLEGLVGAEQFF.

There are a few counts of this clonotype. This sequence joins TRBV20-1 and TRBJ2-1; tentative D call: TRBD2 (6 bases). V was trimmed by 6 bases and J by 0 bases, leaving 15 bases between them. The CDR3 sequence is 15 residues long. CDR1 and CDR2 (germline): DFQATT, SNEGSKA (reference sequence). The chain's CDR3 is CSAIDPEGSYNEQFF. The DNA of the CDR3 is TGCAGTGCCATAGACCCGGAGGGCTCCTACAATGAGCAGTTCTTC.